The 24 T cell receptor beta chains below were found in one sample sequenced in a study of CD8 T cells in Susac syndrome. RNA in amounts of roughly 0.5 to 1 ug was reverse transcribed with random hexamers. TCRdb passed the immunoSEQ multiplex PCR reads through MiXCR, listing each CDR3 protein once. The top ten hold approximately 0.13% of the sample, which has 200,000 to 250,000 distinct CDR3 sequences, roughly 92% seen once. Sequencing was done on a sample of CD8+ T cells from PBMCs. The receptor source for this set is a human donor with multiple sclerosis.

The chain couples TRBV11-2 to TRBJ2-3, with D possibly being TRBD2 (5 bases). Germline V gene lookup returns CDR1 SGHAT and CDR2 FQNNGV. Trimming took off 1 base at V and 11 bases at J, with 19 bases between the two ends. This CDR3 is 15 amino acids long. The DNA for the CDR3 is TGTGCCAGCAGCTTAGGGAGCGGAGGCCTGCTAGGGCAGTATTTT. Residues: CASSLGSGGLLGQYF.

This clonotype was recorded a few times. The chain combines TRBV5-4 with TRBJ2-3; D is unclear. The V gene lost 0 bases and the J gene lost 6 bases, with 11 bases spanning the gap. The V gene's germline CDR1 is SGHNT and CDR2 YYREEE (reference sequence). The CDR3 contains 14 residues. CDR3: CASSLVLRTDTQYF. The CDR3 DNA is TGTGCCAGCAGCTTGGTCCTCAGGACCGATACGCAGTATTTT.

The sample holds a few counts of this clonotype. V gene TRBV6-6 combines with J gene TRBJ2-7; D not resolved. Trimming removed 0 bases at V and 3 bases at J, with 9 bases between. Germline V lookup: CDR1 MNHNY, CDR2 SVGAGI (reference sequence). There are 14 residues in the CDR3. In nucleotides, the CDR3 is TGTGCCAGCAGTTACTCGAGTCAGGTCTACGAGCAGTACTTC. It specifies CASSYSSQVYEQYF.

This chain joins TRBV4-2 and TRBJ2-1, with 7 bases fitting TRBD2. Germline CDR1 LGHNA, CDR2 YNFKEQ. The CDR3 contains 13 residues. V dropped 1 base and J dropped 9; count of bases not matched to a gene: 3. CDR3 sequence reads: CASSQGSGGEQFF. The CDR3 DNA reads as TGTGCCAGCAGCCAAGGATCGGGGGGTGAGCAGTTCTTC.

The chain joins TRBV7-2 to TRBJ2-7; the D call may be TRBD1 or TRBD2 (5 bases each). Germline V gives CDR1 SGHTA, CDR2 FQGNSA. The V end was cut by 5 bases, the J end by 9 bases, with 20 bases between. The CDR3 is 14 amino acids. The CDR3 region has the DNA TGTGCCAGCAGCGGACCCGGGGCCGTAACGGGGCAGTACTTC. This encodes CASSGPGAVTGQYF.

V usage is TRBV6-1 and J usage is TRBJ1-6; D might be TRBD1 (5 bases). Per the germline V gene, CDR1 is MNHNS and CDR2 is SASEGT. This CDR3 region has 11 residues. The V gene lost 7 bases and the J gene lost 14 bases, with 12 bases spanning the gap. CDR3 bases: TGTGCCAGCACAACGGGGACCACCCTCCACTTT. It specifies CASTTGTTLHF.

The chain has TRBV20-1 and TRBJ1-1, with 7 bases that match TRBD1. After removal of 2 bases from V and 3 bases from J, the junction contained 3 bases not matched to a gene. Germline CDR1 and CDR2: DFQATT and SNEGSKA (reference sequence). The CDR3 consists of 13 residues. The CDR3 DNA is TGCAGTGCTAGACTCAGGGGGTACACTGAAGCTTTCTTT. Amino acid sequence: CSARLRGYTEAFF.

The chain recombines TRBV18 with TRBJ1-2; 7 bases match TRBD1. CDR3 length equals 17 residues. J was trimmed by 2 bases and V by 9 bases; bases with no gene match: 18. The germline V gene encodes CDR1 KGHSH and CDR2 LQKENI. The CDR3 region has the DNA TGTGCCAGTTATCCCCCCACAGGGGATTCTCCGAACTATGGCTACACCTTC. This translates into CASYPPTGDSPNYGYTF.

The J gene is TRBJ2-7, the V gene TRBV13; D gene uncertain. Germline assignment: CDR1 PRHDT and CDR2 FYEKMQ (reference sequence). V lost 5 bases to trimming and J lost 2 bases, with 13 bases between them. This CDR3 is built from 14 residues. CDR3 protein: CASSMGYLTYEQYF. DNA of the CDR3: TGTGCCAGCAGCATGGGTTATCTTACCTACGAGCAGTACTTC.

This clonotype was seen a single time. The chain has TRBV4-1 and TRBJ2-1, with 9 positions matching TRBD2. Germline V gene lookup returns CDR1 MGHRA and CDR2 YSYEKL. This CDR3 region has 15 residues. Trimming at V came to 4 bases and at J to 8 bases, leaving 9 bases not matched to a gene. CDR3 amino acids: CASSRAGLAADEQFF. DNA for the CDR3: TGCGCCAGCAGCCGAGCGGGACTAGCAGCCGATGAGCAGTTCTTC.

The count of this clonotype is one. This rearrangement joins TRBV6-4 to TRBJ2-2; D gene uncertain. The length of the CDR3 is 13 residues. The ends were cut back, 3 bases at V and 6 bases at J, with 8 bases in the middle. Germline CDR1 reads MRHNA; CDR2 reads SNTAGT. The CDR3: CASSETGAGELFF. The CDR3 DNA reads as TGTGCCAGCAGTGAGACGGGCGCCGGGGAGCTGTTTTTT.

V and J are TRBV9 and TRBJ1-2; D unclear. V was pared by 3 bases and J by 7 bases, with 16 bases between. Per germline, CDR1 SGDLS and CDR2 YYNGEE. The CDR3 is 14 amino acids. As DNA, the CDR3 is TGTGCCAGCAGCGGGCAATTCGGCCTGGGTGGCTACACCTTC. Protein sequence: CASSGQFGLGGYTF.

J is TRBJ2-7 and V is TRBV7-2; 7 positions match TRBD2. CDR1 is SGHTA, CDR2 FQGNSA, per germline. The CDR3 is 15 residues long. With V trimmed by 4 bases and J by 0 bases, 6 bases remained unmatched. In DNA, the CDR3 is TGTGCCAGCAGCTCTAGCGGCCATAGCTCCTACGAGCAGTACTTC. Translation gives CASSSSGHSSYEQYF.

The rearrangement joins TRBV4-1 to TRBJ2-6; 7 nucleotides align to TRBD1. The germline gives CDR1 MGHRA, CDR2 YSYEKL. Trimming took 6 bases from V and 0 from J; bases not matched to a gene: 5. This CDR3 region has 16 residues. For the CDR3, the DNA is TGCGCCAGCAGAGGACAGGCCGACTCTGGGGCCAACGTCCTGACTTTC. Translation gives CASRGQADSGANVLTF.

As DNA, the CDR3 is TGCAGCGTTGGGGACATCACCTACGAGCAGTACTTC. As protein: CSVGDITYEQYF. This rearrangement joins TRBV29-1 to TRBJ2-7; the D gene is possibly TRBD1 (6 bases). Germline V gene lookup returns CDR1 SQVTM and CDR2 ANQGSEA. The CDR3 has 12 residues. V shed 4 bases and J shed 2 bases, with 9 bases lying between them.

The rearrangement joins TRBV15 to TRBJ2-5; the D is unclear. V was pared by 6 bases and J by 5 bases, with 19 bases between. Germline CDR1 is LNHNV and CDR2 is YYDKDF (reference sequence). The CDR3 has 15 amino acids. The CDR3 is CATSLGPTAAETQYF. DNA of the CDR3: TGTGCCACCAGTCTTGGGCCGACCGCCGCCGAGACCCAGTACTTC.

This clonotype occurred once. V and J are TRBV29-1 and TRBJ2-4, with D maybe TRBD2 (6 bases). The CDR3 has 13 amino acids. Trimming left V 7 bases short and J 7 bases short, with 17 bases between. The germline V gene has CDR1 SQVTM and CDR2 ANQGSEA. The CDR3 nucleotides are TGCAGCGCCCTGGGGGGAGTAGAGAACATTCAGTACTTC. This gives the protein CSALGGVENIQYF.

This rearrangement joins TRBV30 to TRBJ1-1; D unresolved. Germline CDR1 GTSNPN, CDR2 SVGIG (reference sequence). V shed 2 bases and J shed 3 bases, with 7 bases lying between them. The CDR3 covers 12 residues. Here the CDR3 reads CAWSYGDTEAFF. CDR3 DNA sequence: TGTGCCTGGAGTTATGGGGACACTGAAGCTTTCTTT.

The rearrangement joins TRBV4-2 to TRBJ2-7; perhaps D is TRBD1 or TRBD2 (5 bases each). V was shortened by 0 bases and J by 3 bases, with 15 bases between the two germline ends. The CDR3 length is 16 residues. Germline CDR1 and CDR2: LGHNA and YNFKEQ. DNA of the CDR3: TGTGCCAGCAGCCAAGATAGAGGGGCCTATCTCTACGAGCAGTACTTC. Translating it yields CASSQDRGAYLYEQYF.

The rearrangement joins TRBV19 to TRBJ1-5; D gene ambiguous. V lost 5 bases to trimming and J lost 5 bases, with 13 bases between them. Germline loops: CDR1 LNHDA, CDR2 SQIVND (reference sequence). This CDR3 is 14 amino acids long. The CDR3 loop reads CASSPWGEDQPQHF. CDR3 bases: TGTGCCAGTAGTCCTTGGGGTGAAGATCAGCCCCAGCATTTT.

This chain links TRBV29-1 with TRBJ2-3; D remains ambiguous. From germline, CDR1 is SQVTM and CDR2 ANQGSEA. V was pared by 7 bases and J by 4 bases, with 12 bases between. The CDR3 has 12 residues. The CDR3 loop reads CSATQAPDTQYF. In DNA, the CDR3 is TGCAGCGCCACCCAAGCACCAGATACGCAGTATTTT.

The rearrangement joins TRBV6-4 to TRBJ1-2, with D possibly TRBD1 on 6 matching bases. The V end lost 0 bases, the J end lost 6 bases, and 14 bases lay between the germline ends. This CDR3 comprises 15 residues. Germline V gene data show CDR1 as MRHNA and CDR2 as SNTAGT. The CDR3 DNA reads TGTGCCAGCAGTGACTCTCCGGGGGCTGCGAATGGCTACACCTTC. It yields the protein CASSDSPGAANGYTF.

The chain couples TRBV11-3 to TRBJ2-7; D may be TRBD1 (5 bases). CDR3 length: 14 amino acids. Trimming pared 5 bases from V and 3 bases from J, leaving 14 bases between. Germline assignment: CDR1 SGHNT and CDR2 YENEEA. Written as DNA, the CDR3 is TGTGCCAGCAGCCCCAGGGAAGAAGTCTACGAGCAGTACTTC. Amino acid sequence: CASSPREEVYEQYF.

The rearrangement joins TRBV5-1 to TRBJ2-7; D remains ambiguous. Germline V gene lookup returns CDR1 SGHRS and CDR2 YFSETQ. Trimming took 1 base from V and 2 from J, leaving 13 bases between them. This CDR3 comprises 15 residues. CDR3 bases: TGCGCCAGCAGCTTGTCAGCTTCCCCCACCTACGAGCAGTACTTC. Translating it yields CASSLSASPTYEQYF.